The rows below give T cell receptor beta chains drawn from one sample of a study of shared clonotypes between healthy human individuals. Profiled with immunoSEQ multiplex PCR; TCRdb holds only in-frame clones, not every one. The data hold some 2,400,000 clones, with approximately 96% observed a single time. The sequenced sample consisted of naive CD4+ T cells sorted from blood. The source is a man aged 18 to 30 in good health. Both conserved end residues are part of each CDR3. The order of the fields is D gene, J gene, clone size, V gene, CDR3 protein, CDR3 DNA. A D gene is named only where the DNA matches it firmly. For some rows the clone size is stated as once, few or many, or as a class when expanded; others skip it.

- | TRBJ1-6 | - | TRBV7-9 | CASSLATYNSPLHF | TGTGCCAGCAGCTTAGCGACATATAATTCACCCCTCCACTTT
TRBD2 | TRBJ2-5 | - | TRBV29-1 | CSGLGTSGGSLQETQYF | TGCAGCGGCCTGGGGACTAGCGGGGGGAGCCTCCAAGAGACCCAGTACTTC
- | TRBJ2-5 | once | TRBV6-5 | CASSSRIRRETQYF | TGTGCCAGCAGTTCTCGGATTAGAAGGGAGACCCAGTACTTC
TRBD1 | TRBJ1-1 | - | TRBV11-2 | CASRGQMNTEAFF | TGTGCCAGCAGGGGACAGATGAACACTGAAGCTTTCTTT
TRBD1 | TRBJ1-5 | once | TRBV18 | CASSPPGQGNQPQHF | TGTGCCAGCTCACCTCCGGGACAGGGCAATCAGCCCCAGCATTTT
TRBD2 | TRBJ2-7 | - | TRBV6-5 | CASTTAGGTSYEQYF | TGTGCCAGCACTACCGCGGGAGGGACCTCCTACGAGCAGTACTTC
TRBD1 | TRBJ1-3 | - | TRBV9 | CASSVGGQARNTIYF | TGTGCCAGCAGCGTAGGGGGACAGGCCAGAAACACCATATATTTT
TRBD2 | TRBJ2-5 | - | TRBV7-9 | CASSPPLAGRAETQYF | TGTGCCAGCAGCCCACCCTTAGCGGGACGGGCAGAGACCCAGTACTTC
TRBD2 | TRBJ2-3 | - | TRBV9 | CASSVTGSGGYTDTQYF | TGTGCCAGCAGCGTTACAGGCAGCGGGGGGTACACAGATACGCAGTATTTT
- | TRBJ2-5 | - | TRBV5-1 | CASTSGSRGGETQYF | TGCGCCAGCACCTCGGGGTCCAGGGGGGGAGAGACCCAGTACTTC
TRBD1 | TRBJ2-7 | once | TRBV7-8 | CASSLGTGSYEQYF | TGTGCCAGCAGCTTAGGGACAGGCTCCTACGAGCAGTACTTC
- | TRBJ1-1 | - | TRBV6-1 | CASMIGGMNTEAFF | TGTGCCAGCATGATTGGGGGAATGAACACTGAAGCTTTCTTT
- | TRBJ2-6 | - | TRBV28 | CASSSPAASFAGANVLTF | TGTGCCAGCAGTTCCCCCGCGGCCAGCTTTGCCGGGGCCAACGTCCTGACTTTC
TRBD2 | TRBJ2-3 | - | TRBV30 | CAWSVLTSGTDTQYF | TGTGCCTGGAGTGTACTGACTAGCGGCACAGATACGCAGTATTTT
- | TRBJ2-7 | - | TRBV2 | CASTPGVGTYEQYF | TGTGCCAGCACACCAGGGGTTGGGACCTACGAGCAGTACTTC
TRBD1 | TRBJ2-7 | - | TRBV6-5 | CASTGTGYAYEQYF | TGTGCCAGCACCGGGACAGGGTATGCCTACGAGCAGTACTTC
- | TRBJ1-2 | - | TRBV5-4 | CASSPVRAANHGYTF | TGTGCCAGCAGCCCCGTCCGGGCGGCTAACCATGGCTACACCTTC
- | TRBJ2-5 | once | TRBV28 | CASRASKETQYF | TGTGCCAGCCGGGCTAGCAAAGAGACCCAGTACTTC
- | TRBJ1-1 | - | TRBV6-5 | CASSYIRSAEAFF | TGTGCCAGCAGTTATATTCGTAGCGCTGAAGCTTTCTTT
- | TRBJ2-3 | - | TRBV9 | CASSVTTTTDTQYF | TGTGCCAGCAGCGTAACAACCACCACAGATACGCAGTATTTT
TRBD2 | TRBJ2-1 | - | TRBV29-1 | CSVAGTSGDYNEQFF | TGCAGCGTAGCCGGGACTAGCGGGGACTACAATGAGCAGTTCTTC
- | TRBJ1-6 | - | TRBV4-3 | CASSQVVGGPLHF | TGCGCCAGCAGCCAAGTGGTCGGTGGTCCCCTCCACTTT
- | TRBJ2-5 | - | TRBV9 | CASSATGTPPRETQYF | TGTGCCAGCAGCGCTACCGGGACCCCCCCCCGGGAGACCCAGTACTTC
- | TRBJ1-4 | - | TRBV10-3 | CASGALRDEKLFF | TGTGCCTCCGGGGCGCTACGGGATGAAAAACTGTTTTTT
- | TRBJ1-6 | - | TRBV27 | CASSLSQNYNSPLHF | TGTGCCAGCAGTTTATCTCAGAATTATAATTCACCCCTCCACTTT
TRBD1 | TRBJ2-2 | - | TRBV5-6 | CASSSDRGFTGELFF | TGTGCCAGCAGCTCTGACAGGGGATTCACCGGGGAGCTGTTTTTT
- | TRBJ2-7 | - | TRBV6-5 | CASSYGWDPVYEQYF | TGTGCCAGCAGTTATGGGTGGGACCCGGTCTACGAGCAGTACTTC
- | TRBJ1-5 | - | TRBV6-4 | CASSPGSNGNQPQHF | TGTGCCAGCAGTCCCGGTTCCAACGGAAATCAGCCCCAGCATTTT
- | TRBJ2-1 | - | TRBV6-4 | CASSEGSVGNEQFF | TGTGCCAGCAGTGAAGGGTCCGTCGGCAATGAGCAGTTCTTC
TRBD1 | TRBJ2-2 | - | TRBV4-2 | CASSPLTGEFTGELFF | TGTGCCAGCAGCCCGTTGACAGGGGAGTTCACCGGGGAGCTGTTTTTT
- | TRBJ1-4 | - | TRBV9 | CASSVGQGSTNEKLFF | TGTGCCAGCAGCGTGGGGCAGGGATCAACTAATGAAAAACTGTTTTTT
- | TRBJ1-2 | - | TRBV7-3 | CASSLSSGAGGYTF | TGTGCCAGCAGCTTAAGTTCGGGGGCAGGTGGCTACACCTTC
TRBD1 | TRBJ1-1 | - | TRBV5-1 | CASSRTGDTEAFF | TGCGCCAGCAGCCGGACAGGGGACACCGAAGCTTTCTTT
- | TRBJ1-1 | - | TRBV19 | CASSIDQGGTEAFF | TGTGCCAGTAGTATAGATCAGGGTGGGACTGAAGCTTTCTTT
- | TRBJ1-1 | - | TRBV6-1 | CASRGGTNTEAFF | TGTGCCAGCAGAGGGGGGACCAACACTGAAGCTTTCTTT
TRBD2 | TRBJ2-7 | - | TRBV28 | CASSSGTPGTSGVYEQYF | TGTGCCAGCAGTTCCGGGACACCCGGGACTAGCGGGGTCTACGAGCAGTACTTC
TRBD2 | TRBJ2-5 | - | TRBV6-5 | CASSYSGGRWETQYF | TGTGCCAGCAGTTACTCGGGCGGGAGGTGGGAGACCCAGTACTTC
TRBD2 | TRBJ2-5 | - | TRBV6-6 | CASSYYGGAPETQYF | TGTGCCAGCAGTTACTACGGGGGGGCCCCAGAGACCCAGTACTTC
- | TRBJ1-1 | - | TRBV30 | CATSPPLNTEAFF | TGTGCCACATCCCCTCCCTTGAACACTGAAGCTTTCTTT
- | TRBJ2-7 | - | TRBV2 | CASLGFEQYF | TGTGCCAGCCTGGGATTTGAGCAGTACTTC
- | TRBJ2-1 | - | TRBV5-1 | CASSFRLDPPNEQFF | TGCGCCAGCAGCTTCCGACTAGACCCCCCGAATGAGCAGTTCTTC
- | TRBJ2-7 | once | TRBV6-1 | CASSGRVGYEQYF | TGTGCCAGCAGCGGCAGGGTTGGCTACGAGCAGTACTTC
- | TRBJ2-2 | - | TRBV28 | CASSGAGNTGELFF | TGTGCCAGCAGCGGAGCGGGTAACACCGGGGAGCTGTTTTTT
TRBD1 | TRBJ1-4 | once | TRBV25-1 | CASSNAGTGAEKLFF | TGTGCCAGCAGTAACGCCGGGACAGGGGCCGAAAAACTGTTTTTT
- | TRBJ1-6 | - | TRBV19 | CASSVQFFNSPLHF | TGTGCCAGTAGTGTACAGTTCTTTAATTCACCCCTCCACTTT
- | TRBJ2-7 | - | TRBV7-9 | CASSSPGEQYF | TGTGCCAGCAGCTCCCCCGGGGAGCAGTACTTC
- | TRBJ1-2 | - | TRBV6-5 | CASSYYPASSYGYTF | TGTGCCAGCAGTTATTACCCCGCATCTAGCTATGGCTACACCTTC
- | TRBJ1-3 | - | TRBV6-5 | CASARGTSSGNTIYF | TGTGCCAGCGCCCGAGGGACCAGTTCTGGAAACACCATATATTTT
TRBD1 | TRBJ1-5 | - | TRBV6-1 | CASSETGAHQPQHF | TGTGCCAGCAGTGAAACAGGGGCCCATCAGCCCCAGCATTTT
TRBD2 | TRBJ2-7 | - | TRBV6-5 | CASSRTSADEQYF | TGTGCCAGCAGTAGGACTAGCGCGGACGAGCAGTACTTC
TRBD1 | TRBJ2-7 | - | TRBV6-1 | CASSELPGQGYNEQYF | TGTGCCAGCAGTGAACTACCGGGACAGGGCTATAACGAGCAGTACTTC
TRBD1 | TRBJ1-4 | once | TRBV18 | CASSPDRAVEKLFF | TGTGCCAGCTCACCAGACAGGGCGGTAGAAAAACTGTTTTTT
- | TRBJ2-5 | - | TRBV19 | CASRRGNRKQETQYF | TGTGCCAGTAGGAGAGGGAACAGAAAACAAGAGACCCAGTACTTC
- | TRBJ1-6 | - | TRBV29-1 | CSERGTDNSPLHF | TGCAGCGAGCGAGGGACGGATAATTCACCCCTCCACTTT
- | TRBJ2-7 | - | TRBV28 | CASSLVGTLSYEQYF | TGTGCCAGCAGTTTAGTGGGGACACTCTCCTACGAGCAGTACTTC
- | TRBJ1-2 | - | TRBV30 | CAWSLEGTNYGYTF | TGTGCCTGGAGTCTGGAGGGAACGAACTATGGCTACACCTTC
- | TRBJ1-3 | once | TRBV18 | CASSIPGASGNTIYF | TGTGCCAGCTCAATCCCAGGGGCGAGTGGAAACACCATATATTTT
- | TRBJ2-2 | - | TRBV7-2 | CASSLEWTTGELFF | TGTGCCAGCAGCTTAGAGTGGACGACCGGGGAGCTGTTTTTT
- | TRBJ1-1 | - | TRBV6-1 | CASSVVRLNTEAFF | TGTGCCAGCAGTGTAGTACGGCTGAACACTGAAGCTTTCTTT